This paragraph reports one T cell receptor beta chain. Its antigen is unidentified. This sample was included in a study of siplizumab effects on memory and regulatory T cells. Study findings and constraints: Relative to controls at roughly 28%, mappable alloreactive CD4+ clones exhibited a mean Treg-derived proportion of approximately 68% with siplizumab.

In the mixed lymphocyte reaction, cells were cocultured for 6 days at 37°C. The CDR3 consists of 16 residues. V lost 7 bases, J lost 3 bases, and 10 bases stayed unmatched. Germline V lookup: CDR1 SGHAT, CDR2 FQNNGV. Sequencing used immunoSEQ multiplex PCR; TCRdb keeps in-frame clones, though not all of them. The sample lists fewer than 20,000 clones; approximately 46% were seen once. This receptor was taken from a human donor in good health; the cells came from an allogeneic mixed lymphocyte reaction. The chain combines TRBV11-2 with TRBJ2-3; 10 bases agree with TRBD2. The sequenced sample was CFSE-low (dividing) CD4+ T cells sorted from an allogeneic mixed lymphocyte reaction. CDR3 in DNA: TGTGCCAGCAACCGACGAGCGGGGGGGGCGACAGATACGCAGTATTTT. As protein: CASNRRAGGATDTQYF.